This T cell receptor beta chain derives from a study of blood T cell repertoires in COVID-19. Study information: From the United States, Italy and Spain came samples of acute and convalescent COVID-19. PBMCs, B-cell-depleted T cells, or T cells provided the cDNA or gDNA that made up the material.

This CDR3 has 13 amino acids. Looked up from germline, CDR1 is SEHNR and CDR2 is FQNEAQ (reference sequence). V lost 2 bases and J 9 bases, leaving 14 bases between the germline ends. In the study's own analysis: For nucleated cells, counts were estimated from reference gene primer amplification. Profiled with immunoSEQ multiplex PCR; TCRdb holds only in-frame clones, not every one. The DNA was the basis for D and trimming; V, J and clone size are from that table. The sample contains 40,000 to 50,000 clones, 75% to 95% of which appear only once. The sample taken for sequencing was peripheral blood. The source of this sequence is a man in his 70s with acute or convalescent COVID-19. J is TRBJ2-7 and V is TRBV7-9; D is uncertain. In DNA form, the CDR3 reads TGTGCCAGCAGCTTATCTCTACCCCCGCCGCAGTACTTC. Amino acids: CASSLSLPPPQYF.